This paragraph covers one T cell receptor (beta chain) sequence. As yet, its antigen is unknown. The study drew at least one pre-ART and at least two post-ART PBMC samples from every donor. With survey level as its setting, the immunoSEQ assay was v3.0. TCRdb keeps only in-frame clones here, not all; method: immunoSEQ multiplex PCR. The sample carries around 40,000 clones, about 88% recorded once. The entry originates in a study of long-term antiretroviral therapy in people with HIV. As for the study in general: The earliest samples predate the 2015 immediate-ART recommendation by about a decade.

Findings and caveats of the study: Drawn between 2004 and 2017, the blood was possibly obtained under older ART regimens.

The clonotype was recovered from a woman under 30 with HIV. The source was unsorted PBMCs, collected just before starting antiretroviral therapy.

DNA for the CDR3: TGTGCCAGCTCACCACTAACCTGGGACTCTATGGGGGAGCAGTACTTC. The encoded protein is CASSPLTWDSMGEQYF. The V and J genes are TRBV18 and TRBJ2-7; a weak D match, TRBD2 (6 bases). CDR3 length: 16 amino acids. Germline V CDR1 and CDR2: KGHSH, LQKENI. With 1 base removed from V and 7 bases from J, the gap between germline ends came to 20 bases.